The clone carrying this T cell receptor (beta chain) was recorded at least ten times. The antigen remains undetermined. Patients were left out if they had other autoimmune diseases, uncontrolled infections, pregnancy or lactation. For repertoire sequencing, the TCR beta CDR3 regions were amplified from RNA transcripts. Scientists carried out first-round RT-PCR using HTBI primers and then a second-round multiplex PCR. TCRdb reanalysed the multiplex PCR reads using MiXCR and keeps one entry per CDR3 protein. Of roughly 160,000 distinct CDR3 sequences listed, approximately 40% were seen once; the top ten hold around 5.8%. This CDR3 contains 16 residues. V shed 5 bases and J 4 bases; nucleotides not matched to a gene: 10. Germline V lookup: CDR1 SGHDN, CDR2 FVKESK. These data originate in a study of Graves' ophthalmopathy and Graves' hyperthyroidism. Study-wide results and caveats: Clonotypes were expanded in thyroid at above 0.001 frequency, and most also appeared in blood.

J is TRBJ2-5 and V is TRBV14, with 10 bases matching TRBD1. The origin of this receptor is a woman aged 40 to 50 with Graves' ophthalmopathy. Sequenced sample: peripheral blood. The CDR3 sequence: CASSGRTGGTTETQYF. The DNA of the CDR3 is TGTGCCAGCAGCGGCCGGACAGGGGGAACCACAGAGACCCAGTACTTC. The full variable domain, its missing parts supplied by reference TRBV14 and TRBJ2-5, is EAGVTQFPSHSVIEKGQTVTLRCDPISGHDNLYWYRRVMGKEIKFLLHFVKESKQDESGMPNNRFLAERTGGTYSTLKVQPAELEDSGVYFCASSGRTGGTTETQYFGPGTRLLVL.